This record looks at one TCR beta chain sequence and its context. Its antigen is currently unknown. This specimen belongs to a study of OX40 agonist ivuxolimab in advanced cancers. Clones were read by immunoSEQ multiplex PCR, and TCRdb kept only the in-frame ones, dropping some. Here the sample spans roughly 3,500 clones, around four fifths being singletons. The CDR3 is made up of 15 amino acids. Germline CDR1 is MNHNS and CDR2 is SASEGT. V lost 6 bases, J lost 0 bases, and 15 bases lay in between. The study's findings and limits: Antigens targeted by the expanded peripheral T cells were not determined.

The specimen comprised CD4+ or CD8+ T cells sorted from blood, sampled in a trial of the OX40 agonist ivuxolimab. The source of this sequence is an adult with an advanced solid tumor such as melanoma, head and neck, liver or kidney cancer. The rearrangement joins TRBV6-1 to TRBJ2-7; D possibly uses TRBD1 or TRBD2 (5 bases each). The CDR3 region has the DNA TGTGCCAGCAGCCCACCGGGACGGAGCTCCTACGAGCAGTACTTC. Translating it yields CASSPPGRSSYEQYF.